The clone carrying this TCR beta chain appeared once. Unsorted PBMC contributed roughly 300 ng DNA, some 29,000 T cell genomes, to each replicate PCR. The data were produced by immunoSEQ multiplex PCR, yet TCRdb's version contains in-frame clones alone and is incomplete. The sample has about 520,000 clones; about 72% are singletons. From germline, CDR1 is SGDLS and CDR2 YYNGEE. CDR3 length: 14 amino acids. Unmatched junction bases numbered 5, after V lost 5 bases and J lost 4 bases. This sample was included in a study of shared clonotypes between healthy human individuals. Donors were healthy HIV-negative adults without recent acute infections or vaccinations.

The source material was PBMCs. The chain carries TRBV9 and TRBJ2-3, with 9 positions matching TRBD2. The origin of this receptor is a woman aged 40 to 50 in good health. Some clones in this sample may be carry-over from other donors' samples. CDR3 nucleotides: TGTGCCAGCAGTGCGGGACTAGCATCAGATACGCAGTATTTT. Translating it yields CASSAGLASDTQYF.